This section outlines one TCR beta chain sequence together with its context. The data stem from a study of T cell changes during pregnancy in multiple sclerosis. Germline loops: CDR1 MNHNS, CDR2 SASEGT. This CDR3 spans 15 amino acids. Trimming took 6 bases from V and 8 from J; bases not matched to a gene: 11. Produced via immunoSEQ multiplex PCR; TCRdb's table is partial and in-frame only. The data hold approximately 88,000 clones, with over 80% observed a single time. The J gene is TRBJ2-1, the V gene TRBV6-1; the match to TRBD2 covers 9 bases. This receptor was identified in a female donor with multiple sclerosis, enrolled in a pregnancy study. Here the sequenced sample was peripheral blood, taken in the first trimester of pregnancy. This chain's CDR3 is CASSLEGSGSHEQFF. The DNA of the CDR3 is TGTGCCAGCAGCCTAGAGGGTAGCGGGAGTCATGAGCAGTTCTTC.